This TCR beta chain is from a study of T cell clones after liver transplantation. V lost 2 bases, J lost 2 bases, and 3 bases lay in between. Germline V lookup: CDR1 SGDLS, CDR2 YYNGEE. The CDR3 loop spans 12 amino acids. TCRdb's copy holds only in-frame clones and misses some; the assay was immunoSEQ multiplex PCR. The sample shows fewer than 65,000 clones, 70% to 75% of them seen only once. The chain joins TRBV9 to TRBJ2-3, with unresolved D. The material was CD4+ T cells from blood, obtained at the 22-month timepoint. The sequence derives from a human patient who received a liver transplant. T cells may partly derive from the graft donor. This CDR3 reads CASSVLTDTQYF. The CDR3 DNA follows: TGTGCCAGCAGCGTTCTCACAGATACGCAGTATTTT.